Listed below are T cell receptor beta chains from one sample, sequenced in a study of somatic mutations in cytotoxic T cells in rheumatoid arthritis. Sequencing was performed with immunoSEQ multiplex PCR; in TCRdb, only in-frame clones are kept and a portion is missing. This sample has approximately 17,000 clones, with 65% to 85% found just once. Sequences were obtained from CD8+ T cells sorted from blood. These TCRs come from an adult with rheumatoid arthritis. Both conserved end residues are part of each CDR3. The D gene is left open where the match is weak. The size entry is marked missing in some rows and otherwise reads once, few, many or a size class.

CDR3nt	CDR3aa	d_gene	abundance	j_gene	v_gene
TGTGCCAGCAGTTATTCGGCCAGCCCCGGGGAGACCCAGTACTTC	CASSYSASPGETQYF	.	.	TRBJ2-5	TRBV6-5
TGTGCCAGCAGCTTAGATGTAGGTAGCAATCAGCCCCAGCATTTT	CASSLDVGSNQPQHF	.	.	TRBJ1-5	TRBV7-8
TGTGCCAGCAGCGTAGCCCTGGGGCCGTACTATGGCTACACCTTC	CASSVALGPYYGYTF	.	.	TRBJ1-2	TRBV9
TGTGCCAGCAGTGAAAGTGGGGACAATCAGCCCCAGCATTTT	CASSESGDNQPQHF	.	.	TRBJ1-5	TRBV2
TGCAGCGTTGAAGATAAGGCGGGACTAGCAAAAGGGTACAATGAGCAGTTCTTC	CSVEDKAGLAKGYNEQFF	TRBD2	.	TRBJ2-1	TRBV29-1
TGTGCCAGCAGCGGGACAGACTACAATGAGCAGTTCTTC	CASSGTDYNEQFF	TRBD1	.	TRBJ2-1	TRBV28
TGCGCCAGCAGCCATGAGTTGGGGCACCGGGGGAACACTGAAGCTTTCTTT	CASSHELGHRGNTEAFF	.	few	TRBJ1-1	TRBV4-1
TGCGCCAGCAGCCAAGACATCGAGCAGTACTTC	CASSQDIEQYF	.	.	TRBJ2-7	TRBV4-1
TGTGCCAGCAGTTCGACAGGTTTTCGCAATCAGCCCCAGCATTTT	CASSSTGFRNQPQHF	.	once	TRBJ1-5	TRBV27
TGTGCCAGCAGCCCAAACGGGGGGCGCGTTGACGTGCAGTACTTC	CASSPNGGRVDVQYF	.	.	TRBJ2-7	TRBV27
TGTGCCAGCAGCTCAAGCTCTGGGGCCAACGTCCTGACTTTC	CASSSSSGANVLTF	.	.	TRBJ2-6	TRBV7-9
TGTGCCAGCAGTGAGGTGGTGGGAACTGAAGCTTTCTTT	CASSEVVGTEAFF	.	.	TRBJ1-1	TRBV25-1
TGTGCCTGGAGTGTACAGGGAGGGGTGGTCGATTCACCCCTCCACTTT	CAWSVQGGVVDSPLHF	.	few	TRBJ1-6	TRBV30
TGTGCCAGCAGCGGCAGGGACCCTGAAAACACCATATATTTT	CASSGRDPENTIYF	.	.	TRBJ1-3	TRBV9
TGTGCCAGCAGCTTCGGGGGGTTGAGGAACACTGAAGCTTTCTTT	CASSFGGLRNTEAFF	.	.	TRBJ1-1	TRBV7-9
TGTGCCAGCCTCGGGGAGGAGGGGGTAAACACTGAAGCTTTCTTT	CASLGEEGVNTEAFF	.	.	TRBJ1-1	TRBV19
TGTGCCAGCAGCTACGGGACAGGCTACACCGGGGAGCTGTTTTTT	CASSYGTGYTGELFF	TRBD1	once	TRBJ2-2	TRBV11-2
TGTGCCAGCAGTTACTCTCTAGACAGTTCCTACGAGCAGTACTTC	CASSYSLDSSYEQYF	.	.	TRBJ2-7	TRBV6-5
TGTGCCAGCAGCTTCCCCCAGTACTTC	CASSFPQYF	.	.	TRBJ2-5	TRBV7-9
TGTGCCAGCAGTGAAATACAGCTCTCCGTGAGTGAGCAGTACTTC	CASSEIQLSVSEQYF	.	.	TRBJ2-7	TRBV6-1
TGTGCCAGCAGTCTCCTAAGTACCAACCTGTACACCTTC	CASSLLSTNLYTF	.	.	TRBJ1-2	TRBV6-5
TGTGCCAGCAGTTACCTGGACAGGGCCTTTAACTATGGCTACACCTTC	CASSYLDRAFNYGYTF	TRBD1	.	TRBJ1-2	TRBV6-5
TGCAGCGTTGATGAAGGGGGTAGGGGAATGGGAGATGGCTACACCTTC	CSVDEGGRGMGDGYTF	.	.	TRBJ1-2	TRBV29-1
TGCGCCAGCAGTGGGGGGCCCTACGAGCAGTACTTC	CASSGGPYEQYF	.	few	TRBJ2-7	TRBV5-1
TGCGCCAGCAGCTTTTGGGACAGGGAGAACACTGAAGCTTTCTTT	CASSFWDRENTEAFF	TRBD1	.	TRBJ1-1	TRBV5-1
TGTGCCAGCAGCTTAGATGAGAACACTGAAGCTTTCTTT	CASSLDENTEAFF	.	once	TRBJ1-1	TRBV13
TGTGCCAGCTCACCAGCAGGGCGGATCAGTGAAGCTTTCTTT	CASSPAGRISEAFF	.	.	TRBJ1-1	TRBV18
TGTGCCAGCAGTTACGAGGGGGCATATGGCTACACCTTC	CASSYEGAYGYTF	TRBD1	.	TRBJ1-2	TRBV6-5
TGTGCCATCAGTGAGCCTAAACAGGGAATAGACTATGGCTACACCTTC	CAISEPKQGIDYGYTF	.	few	TRBJ1-2	TRBV10-3
TGCGCCAGCAGCCAAGATCGATGGGCAGCTTTCTTT	CASSQDRWAAFF	.	.	TRBJ1-1	TRBV4-1
TGTGCCAGCAGCTTAGCATGGGACAGGTTATATTCCTACGAGCAGTACTTC	CASSLAWDRLYSYEQYF	TRBD1	.	TRBJ2-7	TRBV7-2
TGTGCCAGCAGTTTAACAGGGGGCGAGGACCCTAACTATGGCTACACCTTC	CASSLTGGEDPNYGYTF	TRBD1	.	TRBJ1-2	TRBV27
TGTGCCAGCAGTGAAGGAGAAGGGCCGAACACTGAAGCTTTCTTT	CASSEGEGPNTEAFF	.	.	TRBJ1-1	TRBV2
TGTGCCAGCAGTTTCCTAGGGGATTCCTACGAGCAGTACTTC	CASSFLGDSYEQYF	.	.	TRBJ2-7	TRBV27
TGTGCCAGTAGTACCACAGCTTATGATGGCTACACCTTC	CASSTTAYDGYTF	.	once	TRBJ1-2	TRBV19
TGTGTCAGAAGCTCCCCATCCAGGGGGTGCACTGAAGCTTTCTTT	CVRSSPSRGCTEAFF	.	.	TRBJ1-1	TRBV7-5
TGCGCCAGCAGCCAAGGACAAGGACTAATTTACGAGCAGTACTTC	CASSQGQGLIYEQYF	.	.	TRBJ2-7	TRBV4-1
TGTGCCATCAGTGAGGCGCGGGCCCAGTACTTC	CAISEARAQYF	.	once	TRBJ2-5	TRBV10-3
TGTGCCAGTAGTAAATATAGCAATCAGCCCCAGCATTTT	CASSKYSNQPQHF	.	.	TRBJ1-5	TRBV19
TGCGCCAGCAGCCAAGATTCTGGGATCAGCTCCTATAATTCACCCCTCCACTTT	CASSQDSGISSYNSPLHF	.	.	TRBJ1-6	TRBV4-1
TGTGCCAGCAGCACGACCGGACAGGACTCCTACGAGCAGTACTTC	CASSTTGQDSYEQYF	TRBD1	.	TRBJ2-7	TRBV7-9